The 30 T cell receptor beta chains below come from one sample, sequenced in a study of blood T cells in healthy people across ages. A second 7 to 11 cycle PCR used barcoded and J-beta primers. MiXCR, applied by TCRdb to the 5' RACE reads, yields one record per CDR3 protein. The sample lists 800,000 to 950,000 distinct CDR3 sequences; roughly 34% were seen once. The source material was blood. The receptors shown here come from a man aged 18 to 30 in good health.

This rearrangement joins TRBV7-2 to TRBJ2-3, with D hard to call. This CDR3 has 15 amino acids. With 5 bases removed from V and 0 bases from J, the gap between germline ends came to 12 bases. Germline V gene lookup returns CDR1 SGHTA and CDR2 FQGNSA. The chain's CDR3 is CASSPPPTSTDTQYF. CDR3 bases: TGTGCCAGCAGCCCGCCTCCCACTAGCACAGATACGCAGTATTTT. Looking up the rest from reference TRBV7-2 and TRBJ2-3 gives the full variable domain: GAGVSQSPSNKVTEKGKDVELRCDPISGHTALYWYRQSLGQGLEFLIYFQGNSAPDKSGLPSDRFSAERTGGSVSTLTIQRTQQEDSAVYLCASSPPPTSTDTQYFGPGTRLTVL.

The V and J genes are TRBV5-1 and TRBJ1-1; 8 positions match TRBD1. V lost 3 bases to trimming and J lost 0 bases; unmatched junction nucleotides: 4. Germline CDR1 is SGHRS and CDR2 is YFSETQ. This CDR3 has 15 amino acids. CDR3 amino acids: CASSSNRGMNTEAFF. The CDR3 DNA follows: TGCGCCAGCAGCTCCAACAGGGGGATGAACACTGAAGCTTTCTTT.

The V gene is TRBV7-2, the J gene TRBJ1-1, with 10 bases that match TRBD1. The CDR3 spans 15 residues. The V gene's germline CDR1 is SGHTA and CDR2 FQGNSA. J lost 5 bases, V lost 7 bases, and 10 bases had no gene match. The CDR3 loop reads CASKPGQGISTEAFF. In DNA form, the CDR3 reads TGTGCCAGCAAACCGGGACAGGGGATCAGTACTGAAGCTTTCTTT.

This clonotype has only a few counts. CDR3 protein: CASSYVRGGSTEAFF. Written as DNA, the CDR3 is TGTGCCAGCAGCTACGTCAGGGGAGGAAGCACTGAAGCTTTCTTT. The chain recombines TRBV7-2 with TRBJ1-1, with D possibly matching TRBD1 (6 bases). The V and J ends lost 4 bases and 4 bases respectively, with 16 bases between them. Germline V gene sequence: CDR1 SGHTA, CDR2 FQGNSA. The CDR3 consists of 15 residues.

This rearrangement joins TRBV20-1 to TRBJ1-2; 7 bases match TRBD1. The V and J ends lost 5 bases and 2 bases, in that order; junction bases with no gene match: 8. This CDR3 region has 14 residues. Germline CDR1 DFQATT, CDR2 SNEGSKA (reference sequence). The CDR3 spells CSAFEPDRNYGYTF. The CDR3 DNA follows: TGCAGTGCTTTCGAGCCGGACAGGAACTATGGCTACACCTTC.

The CDR3 DNA sequence: TGTGCCAGCAGCCGAGGGACTAGCGGGGGGACCTACAATGAGCAGTTCTTC. This encodes CASSRGTSGGTYNEQFF. The chain joins TRBV6-1 to TRBJ2-1, with 15 bases aligning to TRBD2. This CDR3 has 17 amino acids. V trimming: 6 bases; J trimming: 2 bases; junction bases outside the gene matches: 5. Looked up from germline, CDR1 is MNHNS and CDR2 is SASEGT.

This clonotype has ten or more counts. The chain carries TRBV15 and TRBJ2-7; a weak D match, TRBD1 (5 bases). Germline loops: CDR1 LNHNV, CDR2 YYDKDF (reference sequence). V was trimmed by 3 bases and J by 1 base, leaving 19 bases between them. This CDR3 has 17 amino acids. The CDR3 region is CATSRPHLRGHSYEQYF. CDR3 coding DNA: TGTGCCACCAGCAGGCCCCACCTTAGGGGCCATTCCTACGAGCAGTACTTC. Looking up the rest from reference TRBV15 and TRBJ2-7 gives the full variable domain: DAMVIQNPRYQVTQFGKPVTLSCSQTLNHNVMYWYQQKSSQAPKLLFHYYDKDFNNEADTPDNFQSRRPNTSFCFLDIRSPGLGDTAMYLCATSRPHLRGHSYEQYFGPGTRLTVT.

The chain employs TRBV2 and TRBJ1-5; 7 positions match TRBD1. The germline gives CDR1 SNHLY, CDR2 FYNNEI. There are 16 residues in the CDR3. V lost 1 base, J lost 3 bases, and 6 bases stayed unmatched. CDR3 loop: CASSEDHRGHNQPQHF. For the CDR3, the DNA is TGTGCCAGCAGTGAAGATCACAGGGGCCACAATCAGCCCCAGCATTTT. Drawing the rest from reference TRBV2 and TRBJ1-5, the complete variable domain is EPEVTQTPSHQVTQMGQEVILRCVPISNHLYFYWYRQILGQKVEFLVSFYNNEISEKSEIFDDQFSVERPDGSNFTLKIRSTKLEDSAMYFCASSEDHRGHNQPQHFGDGTRLSIL.

About this clonotype: Compared with germline, one end of the junction differs, possibly owing to a read error. This chain links TRBV12-3 or TRBV12-4 with TRBJ1-1; D is unclear. CDR3 length equals 12 residues. The CDR3 DNA reads TGTACCAGCAGTTTTGCTGGGACTGAAGCTTTCTTT. It translates to CTSSFAGTEAFF.

The chain couples TRBV4-1 to TRBJ2-7, with D possibly called TRBD1 or TRBD2 (7 bases each). CDR3 size: 14 residues. V lost 11 bases and J 1 base, leaving 18 bases between the germline ends. The V gene's germline CDR1 is MGHRA and CDR2 YSYEKL. The CDR3 DNA sequence: TGCGCCGGAAGACCAGGGGGGGAATCCTACGAGCAGTACTTC. Amino acids: CAGRPGGESYEQYF.

This clonotype was detected once. The chain joins TRBV3-1 to TRBJ1-1; possible D gene TRBD1, 6 bases. The CDR3 length is 14 residues. Germline assignment: CDR1 LGHDT and CDR2 YNNKEL (reference sequence). The ends were cut back, 1 base at V and 7 bases at J, with 13 bases in the middle. CDR3 nucleotide sequence: TGTGCCAGCAGCCAAGGCGCGGGGGCCAGTGAAGCTTTCTTT. Translated, it gives CASSQGAGASEAFF.

This chain uses TRBV7-9 with TRBJ2-7; D not certain. V was clipped by 5 bases and J by 2 bases, with 16 bases between them. This CDR3 comprises 15 residues. Per the germline V gene, CDR1 is SEHNR and CDR2 is FQNEAQ (reference sequence). The CDR3 loop is CASSQARVAPYEQYF. In DNA, the CDR3 is TGTGCCAGCAGCCAGGCCCGTGTCGCGCCCTACGAGCAGTACTTC.

In this sample, this clonotype turned up a few times. The chain links TRBV4-1 to TRBJ2-1; D may correspond to TRBD1 or TRBD2 (7 bases each). CDR3 length equals 14 residues. V lost 0 bases and J lost 14, with 17 bases in between. Germline V gene lookup returns CDR1 MGHRA and CDR2 YSYEKL. The CDR3 loop is CASSQDLGGGGKFF. CDR3 nucleotide sequence: TGCGCCAGCAGCCAAGATTTGGGAGGGGGCGGAAAGTTCTTC.

The chain joins TRBV12-3 or TRBV12-4 to TRBJ2-1, with a possible D match to TRBD1 (6 bases). The J call may be incorrect, as the DNA end agrees better with TRBJ2-7. This CDR3 comprises 16 residues. The CDR3 nucleotides read TGTGCCAGCACCAGTGGAAGGCCAGGGGCCTACAATGAGCAGTACTTC. It encodes CASTSGRPGAYNEQYF.

The chain is built from TRBV2 and TRBJ1-5; 7 bases map to TRBD1. This CDR3 comprises 13 residues. The V gene end was trimmed by 5 bases and the J gene end by 9 bases; junction bases not matched to a gene: 7. Looked up from germline, CDR1 is SNHLY and CDR2 is FYNNEI. Here the CDR3 reads CASSHRGDPPQHF. CDR3 coding DNA: TGTGCCAGCAGTCACAGGGGAGATCCGCCCCAGCATTTT. The full variable domain, rest sourced from reference TRBV2 and TRBJ1-5, is EPEVTQTPSHQVTQMGQEVILRCVPISNHLYFYWYRQILGQKVEFLVSFYNNEISEKSEIFDDQFSVERPDGSNFTLKIRSTKLEDSAMYFCASSHRGDPPQHFGDGTRLSIL.

In its sample, this clonotype was seen once. This chain connects TRBV12-3 or TRBV12-4 to TRBJ2-3; possibly TRBD2 for D (6 bases). The V and J ends lost 4 bases and 0 bases respectively, with 20 bases between them. There are 18 residues in the CDR3. The CDR3 DNA reads TGTGCCAGCAGTTCCCCTACCGGGGGTGCAGCTAGCACAGATACGCAGTATTTT. Protein: CASSSPTGGAASTDTQYF.

This clonotype was detected ten times or more. J is TRBJ1-2 and V is TRBV27; D gene unclear. Germline V gene sequence: CDR1 MNHEY, CDR2 SMNVEV (reference sequence). V lost 3 bases and J 2 bases, leaving 7 bases between the germline ends. The CDR3 is 13 amino acids. As DNA, the CDR3 is TGTGCCAGCAGTTTCGAAGGGAACTATGGCTACACCTTC. Translation: CASSFEGNYGYTF.

This sequence joins TRBV12-3 or TRBV12-4 and TRBJ2-1; D is perhaps TRBD2 (6 bases). V dropped 8 bases and J dropped 7 bases, with 12 bases sitting between them. This CDR3 region has 12 residues. The CDR3 reads CASASRENEQFF. CDR3 DNA: TGTGCCAGCGCCTCCCGGGAGAATGAGCAGTTCTTC.

The CDR3 region is CASSQVAGEKGGYTF. The CDR3 bases are TGTGCCAGCAGCCAAGTGGCGGGAGAGAAAGGCGGCTACACCTTC. The chain carries TRBV4-2 and TRBJ1-2, with D unresolved. Trimming stripped 1 base from V and 8 bases from J, with 17 bases between. The germline gives CDR1 LGHNA, CDR2 YNFKEQ. CDR3 length: 15 residues.

This sequence joins TRBV7-2 and TRBJ2-7; 9 bases agree with TRBD2. Germline trimming cut 3 bases from V and 0 bases from J; bases unmatched to any gene: 3. This CDR3 has 15 residues. CDR1 is SGHTA and CDR2 is FQGNSA in the germline V gene. CDR3 in DNA: TGTGCCAGCAGCTTGTCTAGCGGGGTCTCCTACGAGCAGTACTTC. This encodes CASSLSSGVSYEQYF.

This chain uses TRBV5-5 with TRBJ2-3; D tentatively fits TRBD1 or TRBD2 (6 bases each). CDR1 and CDR2 (germline): SGHKS, YYEKEE (reference sequence). The CDR3 spans 14 residues. V gave up 4 bases and J gave up 1 base, with 10 bases separating them. In nucleotides, the CDR3 is TGTGCCAGCAGCCACAGGGAGGGCACAGATACGCAGTATTTT. Its translation is CASSHREGTDTQYF.

The J gene is TRBJ1-1, the V gene TRBV11-2; no firm D call. Germline CDR1 SGHAT, CDR2 FQNNGV. The ends were cut back, 3 bases at V and 4 bases at J, with 6 bases in the middle. The length of the CDR3 is 12 residues. Written as DNA, the CDR3 is TGTGCCAGCAGCTTCTATCTCACTGAAGCTTTCTTT. Translation: CASSFYLTEAFF.

The rearrangement links TRBV7-2 to TRBJ2-7; tentatively, D is TRBD1 (5 bases). Between the trimmed V and J ends, which lost 5 bases and 4 bases, there was a span of 15 bases. CDR1 is SGHTA, CDR2 FQGNSA, per germline. This CDR3 region has 14 residues. CDR3 amino acids: CASSISTASYEQYF. The CDR3 DNA reads TGTGCCAGCAGCATATCGACAGCAAGTTACGAGCAGTACTTC.

The chain couples TRBV10-3 to TRBJ1-2; D might be TRBD1 (5 bases). V lost 2 bases and J lost 4, with 8 bases in between. The CDR3 has 13 residues. Germline V gene lookup returns CDR1 ENHRY and CDR2 SYGVKD. The CDR3 spells CAISEGDLYGYTF. For the CDR3, the DNA is TGTGCCATCAGTGAGGGGGACCTCTATGGCTACACCTTC.

The chain combines TRBV2 with TRBJ2-1, with 8 positions matching TRBD2. The junction had 10 bases not matched to a gene; V was cut back by 10 bases and J by 5 bases. The CDR3 is 14 residues long. Germline V gene sequence: CDR1 SNHLY, CDR2 FYNNEI. The CDR3 region is CAKTGLGDDNEQFF. CDR3 nucleotides: TGTGCCAAAACGGGACTAGGGGACGACAATGAGCAGTTCTTC.

The chain carries TRBV12-3 or TRBV12-4 and TRBJ1-6, with 7 nucleotides matching TRBD1. V was pared by 5 bases and J by 7 bases, with 11 bases of the junction left unmatched. This CDR3 region has 16 residues. The CDR3, as DNA: TGTGCCAGCAGTCCGAGCCGACAGGGTGTAAATTCACCCCTCCACTTT. This translates into CASSPSRQGVNSPLHF.

The chain employs TRBV4-1 and TRBJ2-3; 12 bases line up with TRBD2. Germline V CDR1 and CDR2: MGHRA, YSYEKL. Trimming removed 3 bases from V and 2 bases from J; junction bases left unmatched: 12. This CDR3 region has 19 residues. CDR3 bases: TGCGCCAGCAGCCACGAGACTAGCGGGGGCGCCAGCCCCACAGATACGCAGTATTTT. Protein product: CASSHETSGGASPTDTQYF.

Comment on this clonotype: Just one base apart from a much larger clone, this may be a read error. The genes are TRBV12-3 or TRBV12-4 and TRBJ2-5; maybe TRBD2 (6 bases). Gene TRBJ2-7 matches the end of the DNA better, so the J call may be wrong. This CDR3 comprises 14 residues. The CDR3 region has the DNA TGTGCCAGCAGTCCACCGGGACTGGCCTGCGAGCAGTACTTC. This sequence encodes CASSPPGLACEQYF.

J is TRBJ2-3 and V is TRBV5-1, with D perhaps TRBD2 (5 bases). Germline V CDR1 and CDR2: SGHRS, YFSETQ. The V end lost 2 bases, the J end lost 8 bases, and 21 bases lay between the germline ends. This CDR3 is 16 amino acids long. CDR3 DNA: TGCGCCAGCAGCTTCGCTGACTACAAGAAGTTAGGTACGCAGTATTTT. It specifies CASSFADYKKLGTQYF.

In DNA form, the CDR3 reads TGCAGTGCTAGAGTGGCGGGGGGTGAGACCCAGTACTTC. It encodes CSARVAGGETQYF. This chain uses TRBV20-1 with TRBJ2-5; 8 nucleotides line up with TRBD2. Germline CDR1 DFQATT, CDR2 SNEGSKA (reference sequence). J lost 5 bases, V lost 1 base, and 3 bases had no gene match. CDR3 length: 13 amino acids.